This TCR beta chain was sequenced in a study of T-cell memory formation after mild COVID-19. UMIs and sample barcodes were carried by the TCR alpha and TCR beta cDNA libraries that 5'RACE produced using constant-segment primers. From the 5' RACE reads, TCRdb called clonotypes with MiXCR, one entry per CDR3 protein. Altogether 70,000 to 100,000 distinct CDR3 sequences are present, about 13% being singletons, with the ten largest covering about a quarter. In its sample, this clonotype was seen many times. Its specificity is unknown. General study points: The finding that pre-infection memory included some responding clones suggested that cross-reactive memory joined. The main location of contracting CD4+ clones was CM and EM, and that of contracting CD8+ clones was EMRA. For second-wave clones that peaked at day 37, SARS-CoV-2 specificity went unverified.

Germline V gene lookup returns CDR1 SGHTA and CDR2 FQGNSA. J lost 3 bases, V lost 5 bases, and 8 bases had no gene match. The CDR3 spans 15 residues. The rearrangement joins TRBV7-2 to TRBJ2-3; TRBD2 agrees at 7 bases. The TCR sequence derives from an adult woman who had mild COVID-19 (a few samples of this study predate the infection). Cell type and time point are not known. Sequenced material: PBMCs or a T cell subset sorted from them (not recorded which). This CDR3 is CASSPGTKFTDTQYF. In DNA form, the CDR3 reads TGTGCCAGCAGCCCCGGGACTAAATTTACAGATACGCAGTATTTT.